The 21 T cell receptor beta chains in this list originate from one sample, sequenced in a study of T-cell reconstitution after alpha-beta-depleted transplantation in children. Preparation of the TCRbeta library was carried out with unique molecular identifiers. TCRdb reprocessed the PCR reads with MiXCR, giving one entry per CDR3 protein. The repertoire holds 90,000 to 120,000 distinct CDR3 sequences, with approximately 6.6% as singletons. Sequences were derived from PBMCs, mostly from graft donor cells, sampled 360 days after TCRalphabeta/CD19-depleted stem cell transplant. All receptors derive from a male patient under 10 years old who had a stem cell transplant for acute lymphoblastic leukemia, so the T cells may come from the graft donor.

This clonotype was seen a handful of times. The chain links TRBV7-8 to TRBJ1-5, with TRBD1 matching over 7 bases. The CDR3 contains 14 residues. J was trimmed by 3 bases and V by 7 bases; bases with no gene match: 6. Germline values: CDR1 SGHVS, CDR2 FQNEAQ. The CDR3 DNA is TGTGCCAGCACCCAGGGGGGGAACAATCAGCCCCAGCATTTT. The encoded protein is CASTQGGNNQPQHF.

Many counts were recorded for this clonotype. This chain uses TRBV19 with TRBJ2-3; D gene unclear. Germline assignment: CDR1 LNHDA and CDR2 SQIVND (reference sequence). The CDR3 is made up of 12 amino acids. The germline V and J ends were trimmed by 5 bases and 5 bases, with 8 bases remaining between them. Here the CDR3 DNA reads TGTGCCAGTAGTGATCTGGAAGATACGCAGTATTTT. Its translation is CASSDLEDTQYF.

There are many counts of this clonotype. This sequence joins TRBV28 and TRBJ2-5, with 12 bases that match TRBD2. Germline V CDR1 and CDR2: MDHEN, SYDVKM. V shed 5 bases and J 0 bases; nucleotides not matched to a gene: 7. The CDR3 extends over 17 amino acids. The DNA for the CDR3 is TGTGCCAGCAGTCTCGGACTAGCGGGAAAGTACCAAGAGACCCAGTACTTC. Protein: CASSLGLAGKYQETQYF.

This clonotype appeared a few times. The genes are TRBV7-2 and TRBJ2-7; no definite D call. This CDR3 is 13 amino acids long. The V end lost 5 bases, the J end lost 0 bases, and 8 bases lay between the germline ends. Germline assignment: CDR1 SGHTA and CDR2 FQGNSA. The CDR3 here is CASSPNPSYEQYF. The CDR3 DNA is TGTGCCAGCAGCCCCAATCCCTCCTACGAGCAGTACTTC.

The table lists this clonotype with a few counts. The chain is built from TRBV7-9 and TRBJ2-7; possible D gene TRBD2, 6 bases. V was cut by 5 bases and J by 2 bases, with 16 bases left in between. Germline CDR1 SEHNR, CDR2 FQNEAQ (reference sequence). The CDR3 length is 15 residues. CDR3 residues: CASSQPSGEAYEQYF. DNA of the CDR3: TGTGCCAGCAGCCAACCCTCGGGAGAGGCCTACGAGCAGTACTTC.

The CDR3 coding sequence is TGCAGTGCTAGACTACCTGGAAACACCATATATTTT. The encoded protein is CSARLPGNTIYF. The V call is TRBV20-1, the J call TRBJ1-3; D not resolved. V was cut by 2 bases and J by 2 bases, with 4 bases left in between. Germline V gene lookup returns CDR1 DFQATT and CDR2 SNEGSKA (reference sequence). CDR3 length: 12 residues.

The V and J genes are TRBV30 and TRBJ2-3; D is perhaps TRBD1 (6 bases). CDR1 and CDR2 (germline): GTSNPN, SVGIG (reference sequence). The CDR3 consists of 16 residues. Trimming stripped 2 bases from V and 0 bases from J, with 15 bases between. CDR3 bases: TGTGCCTGGAGTCCCCGGGACACCGTTAGCACAGATACGCAGTATTTT. As protein: CAWSPRDTVSTDTQYF. The full variable domain, with the rest looked up from reference TRBV30 and TRBJ2-3, is SQTIHQWPATLVQPVGSPLSLECTVEGTSNPNLYWYRQAAGRGLQLLFYSVGIGQISSEVPQNLSASRPQDRQFILSSKKLLLSDSGFYLCAWSPRDTVSTDTQYFGPGTRLTVL.

In this sample, this clonotype turned up many times. The rearrangement links TRBV11-2 to TRBJ2-1, with D perhaps being TRBD1 or TRBD2 (5 bases each). Trimming took off 5 bases at V and 5 bases at J, with 16 bases between the two ends. CDR3 length: 15 amino acids. The germline V gene encodes CDR1 SGHAT and CDR2 FQNNGV. CDR3 residues: CASSTPGTQNNEQFF. In nucleotides, the CDR3 is TGTGCCAGCAGCACCCCCGGGACCCAGAACAATGAGCAGTTCTTC.

Points on this clonotype: A much larger clone lies a single base off, so this may be a read error. The V and J genes are TRBV7-9 and TRBJ2-1; TRBD2 might be the D (5 bases). The CDR3 is 15 amino acids. V gave up 0 bases and J gave up 8 bases, with 14 bases separating them. Germline V gene sequence: CDR1 SEHNR, CDR2 FQNEAQ (reference sequence). CDR3 loop: CASSLASRDYDEQFF. The CDR3 region has the DNA TGTGCCAGCAGCTTAGCTAGCCGGGATTACGATGAGCAGTTCTTC.

This clonotype was found many times. The chain recombines TRBV24-1 with TRBJ2-7; TRBD1 matches 7 bases. Germline V gives CDR1 KGHDR, CDR2 SFDVKD. The junction had 7 bases not matched to a gene; V was cut back by 1 base and J by 5 bases. The CDR3 spans 15 residues. The CDR3 loop is CATSDFRTGDDEQYF. The CDR3 DNA reads TGTGCCACCAGTGATTTCAGAACAGGGGACGACGAGCAGTACTTC.

This clonotype was observed at least ten times. CDR3 in amino acids: CSARDPDSYEQYF. CDR3 nucleotide sequence: TGCAGTGCTAGAGATCCGGACAGCTACGAGCAGTACTTC. The rearrangement links TRBV20-1 to TRBJ2-7; tentatively, D is TRBD1 (6 bases). The V end lost 0 bases, the J end lost 3 bases, and 9 bases lay between the germline ends. The CDR3 extends over 13 amino acids. CDR1 is DFQATT, CDR2 SNEGSKA, per germline (reference sequence).

This clonotype was observed a few times. The V and J genes are TRBV7-6 and TRBJ2-3; D may correspond to TRBD1 or TRBD2 (6 bases each). The CDR3 extends over 14 amino acids. Germline V gene data show CDR1 as SGHVS and CDR2 as FNYEAQ. The V end lost 1 base, the J end lost 7 bases, and 12 bases lay between the germline ends. CDR3 bases: TGTGCCAGCAGCTTAGAGGGGGGCGCGAATACGCAGTATTTT. This sequence encodes CASSLEGGANTQYF.

This clonotype was detected only a few times. V and J are TRBV6-4 and TRBJ1-1; D might be TRBD1 (6 bases). Trimming cost V 9 bases and J 2 bases, with 16 bases left between them. The CDR3 loop spans 14 amino acids. CDR1 is MRHNA, CDR2 SNTAGT, per germline. The CDR3 sequence: CASDYREGNTEAFF. For the CDR3, the DNA is TGTGCCAGTGACTACAGGGAAGGTAACACTGAAGCTTTCTTT.

This clonotype was detected ten times or more. This chain connects TRBV5-1 to TRBJ2-6, with D perhaps TRBD2 (5 bases). The CDR3 length is 15 residues. V was pared by 2 bases and J by 4 bases, with 10 bases between. Germline loops: CDR1 SGHRS, CDR2 YFSETQ. The CDR3 DNA reads as TGCGCCAGCAGCTTTGAACCGGGAGGGGCCAACGTCCTGACTTTC. Protein sequence: CASSFEPGGANVLTF.

This clonotype was picked up many times. V gene TRBV20-1 combines with J gene TRBJ2-5; 9 bases align to TRBD1. The length of the CDR3 is 14 residues. Germline-derived CDR1 and CDR2 are DFQATT and SNEGSKA (reference sequence). V gave up 5 bases and J gave up 4 bases; unmatched junction bases: 8. This CDR3 reads CSASVGTGLETQYF. The CDR3, as DNA: TGCAGTGCTTCCGTGGGGACAGGGCTAGAGACCCAGTACTTC.

The CDR3 bases are TGTGCCAGCGGCCCCGGGATAGTTTACGAGCAGTACTTC. Its protein is CASGPGIVYEQYF. V is TRBV5-6 and J is TRBJ2-7; weak D call: TRBD2 (5 bases). This CDR3 contains 13 residues. V was cut by 7 bases and J by 4 bases, with 15 bases left in between. Germline CDR1 SGHDT, CDR2 YYEEEE.

This clonotype came up a few times. The gene calls are TRBV3-1 and TRBJ2-1, with 9 bases fitting TRBD2. V was clipped by 6 bases and J by 4 bases; unmatched bases: 7. Germline V gene sequence: CDR1 LGHDT, CDR2 YNNKEL (reference sequence). The CDR3 runs 15 residues. The CDR3 is CASRATSGLYNEQFF. In DNA, the CDR3 is TGTGCCAGCAGAGCTACTAGCGGGCTATACAATGAGCAGTTCTTC.

This clonotype occurred a few times. The V and J genes are TRBV7-9 and TRBJ1-1; 7 bases are shared with TRBD1. Germline loops: CDR1 SEHNR, CDR2 FQNEAQ (reference sequence). The trim removed 2 bases at V and 3 bases at J, leaving 6 bases unmatched. The CDR3 consists of 15 residues. CDR3 loop: CASSLTDRADTEAFF. The CDR3 region has the DNA TGTGCCAGCAGCTTAACAGACAGGGCAGACACTGAAGCTTTCTTT.

This chain joins TRBV10-3 and TRBJ2-3; 7 positions agree with TRBD1. CDR1 is ENHRY, CDR2 SYGVKD, per germline. With 1 base clipped from V and 6 bases from J, the junction kept 13 bases outside the gene matches. CDR3 length: 17 residues. The CDR3 bases are TGTGCCATCAGTGAGTTAGAGGGCCAGGGGGAGCGGGATACGCAGTATTTT. Translation gives CAISELEGQGERDTQYF.

The chain carries TRBV10-3 and TRBJ2-5; TRBD2 matches at 8 bases. Germline-derived CDR1 and CDR2 are ENHRY and SYGVKD. CDR3 length equals 17 residues. Unmatched junction bases numbered 17, after V lost 10 bases and J lost 1 base. The CDR3 bases are TGTGCCACCCTTGGCGGGGGGTTATTCGCCGCCCAAGAGACCCAGTACTTC. Its translation is CATLGGGLFAAQETQYF.

This clonotype was counted only a few times. J is TRBJ2-7 and V is TRBV12-5; TRBD1 agrees at 10 bases. The CDR3 is 16 amino acids. V shed 4 bases, J shed 3 bases, and the junction held 9 bases outside the gene matches. CDR1 and CDR2 (germline): LGHNT, FRNRAP. The CDR3 loop is CASGSHTGTGDYEQYF. The CDR3 DNA reads TGTGCTAGTGGTTCGCACACCGGGACAGGGGACTACGAGCAGTACTTC.